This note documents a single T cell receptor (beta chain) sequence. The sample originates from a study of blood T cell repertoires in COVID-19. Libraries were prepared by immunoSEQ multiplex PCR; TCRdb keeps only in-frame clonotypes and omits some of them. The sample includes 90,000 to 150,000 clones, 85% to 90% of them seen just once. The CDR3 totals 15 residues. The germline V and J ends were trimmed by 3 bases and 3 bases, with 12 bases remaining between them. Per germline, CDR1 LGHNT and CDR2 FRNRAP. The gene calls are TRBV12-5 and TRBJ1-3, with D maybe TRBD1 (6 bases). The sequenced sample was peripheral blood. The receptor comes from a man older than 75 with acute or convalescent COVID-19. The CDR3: CASGFPGGLGNTIYF. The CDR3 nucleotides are TGTGCTAGTGGTTTCCCGGGGGGGCTTGGAAACACCATATATTTT.